Here is one T cell receptor (beta chain) with its context. Antigen unknown. The PCR had 60 Vbeta and 13 Jbeta primers. Profiled with immunoSEQ multiplex PCR; TCRdb holds only in-frame clones, not every one. The sample lists 100,000 to 150,000 clones, more than 75% occurring once. Trimming removed 5 bases at V and 4 bases at J, with 12 bases between. This CDR3 spans 15 amino acids. Germline CDR1 ENHRY, CDR2 SYGVKD. The data originate from a study of cytomegalovirus exposure and HLA in healthy donors. Findings of the study overall: Association with HLA alleles at 0.05 false discovery rate was found for 15,000 to 20,000 TCR beta sequences in a later analysis. DRB1 had the most TCR associations and HLA-C the fewest, a later analysis found, with rates varying by HLA locus. Roughly uniform depth of sequencing across donors was assumed in presence/absence analyses. Later genetic work tied a missense DCLRE1C variant to beta-chain V and J trimming.

Sequencing input: PBMCs. V is TRBV10-3 and J is TRBJ2-6; D may be TRBD1 (6 bases). This receptor was taken from a male donor in good health and CMV-seronegative. CDR3 loop: CAISSDSAGANVLTF. CDR3 nucleotides: TGTGCCATCAGTTCGGACAGTGCGGGGGCCAACGTCCTGACTTTC.